Listed below are T cell receptor beta chains from one sample, sequenced in a study of cytomegalovirus exposure and HLA in healthy donors. Some clones are missing from TCRdb's copy, which holds only in-frame ones; the method was immunoSEQ multiplex PCR. There are under 200,000 clones in the sample; around four fifths occur only once, and roughly 7.3% lies in the top ten. The sample comprised PBMCs. These receptors all stem from a male donor in good health and CMV-seropositive. Both conserved end residues are part of each CDR3. The order of the fields is clone size, D gene, V gene, J gene, CDR3 protein, CDR3 DNA. The D gene is left open where the match is weak. Where a row states a size, it is once, few, many or the class of an expanded clone; other rows omit it.

size: .
D: .
V: TRBV7-9
J: TRBJ1-2
CDR3: CASSSSTKGNYGYTF
DNA: TGTGCCAGCAGCTCATCGACAAAAGGCAACTATGGCTACACCTTC

size: once
D: .
V: TRBV7-9
J: TRBJ1-2
CDR3: CASSATESRGGYTF
DNA: TGTGCCAGCAGTGCAACCGAGTCCAGGGGAGGCTACACCTTC

size: .
D: .
V: TRBV7-9
J: TRBJ1-2
CDR3: CASSSAVVYGYTF
DNA: TGTGCCAGCAGCTCGGCGGTTGTCTATGGCTACACCTTC

size: .
D: TRBD1
V: TRBV19
J: TRBJ1-3
CDR3: CASMYGTGGFNSGNTIYF
DNA: TGTGCCAGTATGTACGGGACAGGGGGTTTCAACTCTGGAAACACCATATATTTT

size: .
D: .
V: TRBV7-9
J: TRBJ1-1
CDR3: CASSPTGTYTEAFF
DNA: TGTGCCAGCAGCCCAACAGGGACCTACACTGAAGCTTTCTTT

size: .
D: TRBD1
V: TRBV11-2
J: TRBJ2-2
CDR3: CASSLVAGTGGAGELFF
DNA: TGTGCCAGCAGCTTAGTTGCCGGGACAGGGGGCGCCGGGGAGCTGTTTTTT

size: .
D: TRBD1
V: TRBV5-4
J: TRBJ2-5
CDR3: CASSLGTGQETQYF
DNA: TGTGCCAGCAGCCTTGGGACAGGCCAAGAGACCCAGTACTTC

size: .
D: TRBD2
V: TRBV4-2
J: TRBJ2-5
CDR3: CASSHASNGGAGQETQYF
DNA: TGTGCCAGCAGCCACGCTTCGAACGGGGGGGCGGGCCAAGAGACCCAGTACTTC

size: .
D: .
V: TRBV4-1
J: TRBJ1-5
CDR3: CASSQEPGTTNQPQHF
DNA: TGCGCCAGCAGCCAGGAACCCGGGACAACTAATCAGCCCCAGCATTTT

size: .
D: TRBD2
V: TRBV4-1
J: TRBJ2-3
CDR3: CASSQDRAGRDTQYF
DNA: TGCGCCAGCAGCCAAGATAGGGCCGGGAGGGATACGCAGTATTTT

size: .
D: TRBD2
V: TRBV7-7
J: TRBJ2-3
CDR3: CASSLGTSGGAADTQYF
DNA: TGTGCTAGCAGCCTCGGGACTAGCGGGGGGGCAGCAGATACGCAGTATTTT

size: .
D: .
V: TRBV10-3
J: TRBJ2-1
CDR3: CAISDLDRTYNEQFF
DNA: TGTGCCATCAGTGACCTGGACAGAACCTACAATGAGCAGTTCTTC

size: .
D: .
V: TRBV27
J: TRBJ1-5
CDR3: CASSLARGNQPQHF
DNA: TGTGCCAGCAGTTTAGCTAGGGGTAATCAGCCCCAGCATTTT

size: .
D: .
V: TRBV2
J: TRBJ2-7
CDR3: CASSERTYEQYF
DNA: TGTGCCAGCAGTGAACGTACCTACGAGCAGTACTTC

size: .
D: TRBD1
V: TRBV6-5
J: TRBJ1-5
CDR3: CASSRTGKGDQPQHF
DNA: TGTGCCAGCAGCCGGACAGGGAAGGGCGATCAGCCCCAGCATTTT

size: .
D: TRBD1
V: TRBV30
J: TRBJ1-6
CDR3: CALEGDRVLSPLHF
DNA: TGTGCCTTAGAAGGGGACAGGGTTTTGTCACCCCTCCACTTT

size: .
D: .
V: TRBV5-1
J: TRBJ2-5
CDR3: CASSSLAWETQYF
DNA: TGCGCCAGCAGCTCCTTGGCTTGGGAGACCCAGTACTTC

size: .
D: TRBD2
V: TRBV5-4
J: TRBJ2-3
CDR3: CASSPGLATDTQYF
DNA: TGTGCCAGCAGCCCGGGACTAGCAACGGATACGCAGTATTTT

size: .
D: TRBD2
V: TRBV6-6
J: TRBJ2-1
CDR3: CASSYLAGGREEQFF
DNA: TGTGCCAGCAGTTACCTAGCGGGGGGCCGCGAGGAGCAGTTCTTC

size: .
D: .
V: TRBV4-3
J: TRBJ1-5
CDR3: CASSQEYSNQPQHF
DNA: TGCGCCAGCAGCCAAGAGTATAGCAATCAGCCCCAGCATTTT

size: .
D: .
V: TRBV6-5
J: TRBJ2-2
CDR3: CASSGVNTGELFF
DNA: TGTGCCAGCAGTGGAGTGAACACCGGGGAGCTGTTTTTT

size: .
D: TRBD1
V: TRBV6-5
J: TRBJ1-2
CDR3: CASRGTARNYGYTF
DNA: TGTGCCAGCAGGGGGACAGCGCGTAACTATGGCTACACCTTC

size: .
D: TRBD1
V: TRBV29-1
J: TRBJ1-2
CDR3: CSVVGSQGASGYTF
DNA: TGCAGCGTTGTTGGATCGCAGGGGGCATCTGGCTACACCTTC

size: .
D: .
V: TRBV4-3
J: TRBJ2-2
CDR3: CASSLQGNTGELFF
DNA: TGCGCCAGCAGCCTTCAGGGCAACACCGGGGAGCTGTTTTTT

size: .
D: .
V: TRBV11-2
J: TRBJ2-1
CDR3: CASSFADSYNEQFF
DNA: TGTGCCAGCAGCTTTGCCGACAGCTACAATGAGCAGTTCTTC

size: once
D: .
V: TRBV5-6
J: TRBJ2-3
CDR3: CASSLERADTQYF
DNA: TGTGCCAGCAGCTTGGAGAGGGCAGATACGCAGTATTTT

size: few
D: .
V: TRBV11-1
J: TRBJ1-5
CDR3: CASRGGPNQPQHF
DNA: TGTGCCAGCAGGGGGGGGCCCAATCAGCCCCAGCATTTT

size: .
D: TRBD1
V: TRBV29-1
J: TRBJ2-7
CDR3: CSVVGQGANYEQYF
DNA: TGCAGCGTTGTGGGACAGGGGGCGAACTACGAGCAGTACTTC

size: .
D: TRBD1
V: TRBV6-5
J: TRBJ1-1
CDR3: CASSGDSEAFF
DNA: TGTGCCAGCAGTGGGGACAGTGAAGCTTTCTTT

size: .
D: .
V: TRBV2
J: TRBJ1-2
CDR3: CASSGEGSSNYGYTF
DNA: TGTGCCAGCAGTGGGGAGGGCAGTTCTAACTATGGCTACACCTTC

size: .
D: TRBD1
V: TRBV19
J: TRBJ1-5
CDR3: CASDGQVSNQPQHF
DNA: TGTGCCAGTGACGGACAGGTTAGCAATCAGCCCCAGCATTTT

size: .
D: .
V: TRBV25-1
J: TRBJ2-7
CDR3: CASSDWDNLSEQYF
DNA: TGTGCCAGCAGTGATTGGGACAACCTTAGCGAGCAGTACTTC

size: few
D: TRBD1
V: TRBV5-6
J: TRBJ1-1
CDR3: CASSIQGTEAFF
DNA: TGTGCCAGCAGCATACAGGGGACAGAAGCTTTCTTT

size: .
D: TRBD2
V: TRBV7-3
J: TRBJ2-3
CDR3: CASSLPSGGARTDTQYF
DNA: TGTGCCAGCAGCTTACCTAGCGGGGGGGCCCGGACAGATACGCAGTATTTT

size: .
D: TRBD1
V: TRBV19
J: TRBJ1-3
CDR3: CASSIDRGYTFSGNTIYF
DNA: TGTGCCAGTAGTATTGACAGGGGCTACACTTTCTCTGGAAACACCATATATTTT

size: .
D: .
V: TRBV6-1
J: TRBJ2-7
CDR3: CASSEQTGWYEQYF
DNA: TGTGCCAGCAGTGAACAAACAGGGTGGTACGAGCAGTACTTC